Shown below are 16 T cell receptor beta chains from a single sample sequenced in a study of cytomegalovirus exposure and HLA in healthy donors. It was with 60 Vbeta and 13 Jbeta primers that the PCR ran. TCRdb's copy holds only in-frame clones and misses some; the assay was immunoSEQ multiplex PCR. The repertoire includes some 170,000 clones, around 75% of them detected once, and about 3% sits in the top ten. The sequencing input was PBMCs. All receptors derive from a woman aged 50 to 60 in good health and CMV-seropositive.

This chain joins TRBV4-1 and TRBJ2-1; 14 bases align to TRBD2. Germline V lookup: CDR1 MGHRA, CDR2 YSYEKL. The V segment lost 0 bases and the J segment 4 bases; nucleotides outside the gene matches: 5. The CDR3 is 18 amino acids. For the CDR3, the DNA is TGCGCCAGCAGCCAAGATCCCGGACTAGCGGGGGGATACAATGAGCAGTTCTTC. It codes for CASSQDPGLAGGYNEQFF.

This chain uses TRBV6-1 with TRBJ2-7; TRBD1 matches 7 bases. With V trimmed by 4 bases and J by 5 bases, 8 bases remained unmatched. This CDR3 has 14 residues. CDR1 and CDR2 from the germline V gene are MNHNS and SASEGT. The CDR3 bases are TGTGCCAGCAGTGCAAGACAGGGAAGGGACGAGCAGTACTTC. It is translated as CASSARQGRDEQYF.

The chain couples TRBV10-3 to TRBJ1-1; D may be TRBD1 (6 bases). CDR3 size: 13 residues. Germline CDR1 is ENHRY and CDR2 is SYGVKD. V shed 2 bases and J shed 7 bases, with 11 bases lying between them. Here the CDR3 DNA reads TGTGCCATCAGTGAGGACAGGACGGGTGAAGCTTTCTTT. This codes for CAISEDRTGEAFF.

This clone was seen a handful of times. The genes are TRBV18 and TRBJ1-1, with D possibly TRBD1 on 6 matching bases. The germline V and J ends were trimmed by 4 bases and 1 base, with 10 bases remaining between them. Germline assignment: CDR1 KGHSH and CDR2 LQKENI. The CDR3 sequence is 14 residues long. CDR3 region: CASSRTEGNTEAFF. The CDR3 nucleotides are TGTGCCAGCTCACGGACAGAGGGGAACACTGAAGCTTTCTTT.

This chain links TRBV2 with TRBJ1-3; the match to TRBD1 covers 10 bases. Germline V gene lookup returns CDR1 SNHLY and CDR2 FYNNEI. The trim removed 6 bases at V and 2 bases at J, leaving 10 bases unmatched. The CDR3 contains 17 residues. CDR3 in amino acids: CASRGGTGEGAGNTIYF. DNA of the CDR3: TGTGCCAGCAGAGGGGGGACAGGGGAAGGAGCTGGAAACACCATATATTTT.

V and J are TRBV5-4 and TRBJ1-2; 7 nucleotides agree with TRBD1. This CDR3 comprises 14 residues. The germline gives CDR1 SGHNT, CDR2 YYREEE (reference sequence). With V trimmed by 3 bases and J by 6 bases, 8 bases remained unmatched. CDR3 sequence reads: CASSSGGTENGYTF. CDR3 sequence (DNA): TGTGCCAGCAGCTCCGGCGGGACAGAGAATGGCTACACCTTC.

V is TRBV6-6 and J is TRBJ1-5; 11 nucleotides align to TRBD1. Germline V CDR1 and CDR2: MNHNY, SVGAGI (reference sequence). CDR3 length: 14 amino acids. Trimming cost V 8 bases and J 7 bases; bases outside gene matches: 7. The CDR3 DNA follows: TGTGCCAGCTCCGGGGGACAGGGGGAACAGCCCCAGCATTTT. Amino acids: CASSGGQGEQPQHF.

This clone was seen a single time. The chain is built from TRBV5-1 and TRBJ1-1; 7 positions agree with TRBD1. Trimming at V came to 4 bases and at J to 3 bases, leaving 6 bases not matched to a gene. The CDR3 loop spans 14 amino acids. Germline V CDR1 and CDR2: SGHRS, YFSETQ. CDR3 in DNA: TGCGCCAGCAGCGTGGACAGGAGAGACACTGAAGCTTTCTTT. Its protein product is CASSVDRRDTEAFF.

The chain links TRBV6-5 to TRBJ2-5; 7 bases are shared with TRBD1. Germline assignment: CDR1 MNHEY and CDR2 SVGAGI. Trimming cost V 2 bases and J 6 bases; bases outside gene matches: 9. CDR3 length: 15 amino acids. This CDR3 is CASSYEGAGEKTQYF. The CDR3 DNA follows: TGTGCCAGCAGTTACGAGGGGGCAGGGGAAAAGACCCAGTACTTC.

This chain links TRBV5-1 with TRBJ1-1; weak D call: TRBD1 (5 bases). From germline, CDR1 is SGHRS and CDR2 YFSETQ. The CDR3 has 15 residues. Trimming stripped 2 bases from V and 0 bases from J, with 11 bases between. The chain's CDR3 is CASSFDSYMNTEAFF. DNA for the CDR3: TGCGCCAGCAGCTTTGACAGCTACATGAACACTGAAGCTTTCTTT.

Here the CDR3 reads CSVPDPAQGRTEAFF. CDR3 bases: TGCAGCGTTCCTGACCCTGCACAGGGGCGCACTGAAGCTTTCTTT. V gene TRBV29-1 combines with J gene TRBJ1-1; 7 bases match TRBD1. Per germline, CDR1 SQVTM and CDR2 ANQGSEA. Unmatched junction bases numbered 13, after V lost 5 bases and J lost 4 bases. This CDR3 has 15 amino acids. Full variable domain (outside the CDR3, taken from reference TRBV29-1 and TRBJ1-1): SAVISQKPSRDICQRGTSLTIQCQVDSQVTMMFWYRQQPGQSLTLIATANQGSEATYESGFVIDKFPISRPNLTFSTLTVSNMSPEDSSIYLCSVPDPAQGRTEAFFGQGTRLTVV.

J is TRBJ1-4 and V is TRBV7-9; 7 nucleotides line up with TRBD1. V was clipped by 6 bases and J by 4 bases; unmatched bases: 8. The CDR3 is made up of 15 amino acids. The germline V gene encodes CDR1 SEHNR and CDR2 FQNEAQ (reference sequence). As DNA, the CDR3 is TGTGCCAGCAGTATCCGGACAGGTTATAATGAAAAACTGTTTTTT. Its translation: CASSIRTGYNEKLFF.

CDR3 protein: CASSQGYQGVGLGGPQHF. The CDR3 coding sequence is TGCGCCAGCAGCCAAGGGTATCAAGGGGTTGGCCTGGGGGGGCCCCAGCATTTT. The chain couples TRBV4-1 to TRBJ1-5, with a possible D match to TRBD1 (5 bases). The germline V and J ends were trimmed by 1 base and 9 bases, with 25 bases remaining between them. This CDR3 contains 18 residues. Germline V gene data show CDR1 as MGHRA and CDR2 as YSYEKL.

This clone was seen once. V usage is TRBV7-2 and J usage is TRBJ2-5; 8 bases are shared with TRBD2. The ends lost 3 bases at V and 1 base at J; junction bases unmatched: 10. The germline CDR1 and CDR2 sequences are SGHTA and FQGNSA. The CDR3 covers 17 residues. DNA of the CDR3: TGTGCCAGCAGCTTGCATAAATTCGGACTAGCCCAAGAGACCCAGTACTTC. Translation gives CASSLHKFGLAQETQYF. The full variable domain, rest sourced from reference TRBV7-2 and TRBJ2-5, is GAGVSQSPSNKVTEKGKDVELRCDPISGHTALYWYRQSLGQGLEFLIYFQGNSAPDKSGLPSDRFSAERTGGSVSTLTIQRTQQEDSAVYLCASSLHKFGLAQETQYFGPGTRLLVL.

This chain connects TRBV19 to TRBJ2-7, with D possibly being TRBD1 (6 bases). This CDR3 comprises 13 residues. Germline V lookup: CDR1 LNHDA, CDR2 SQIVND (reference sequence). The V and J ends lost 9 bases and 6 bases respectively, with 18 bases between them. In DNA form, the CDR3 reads TGTGCCAGCCATGACCCGCGCAGGGGCGAGCAGTACTTC. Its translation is CASHDPRRGEQYF.

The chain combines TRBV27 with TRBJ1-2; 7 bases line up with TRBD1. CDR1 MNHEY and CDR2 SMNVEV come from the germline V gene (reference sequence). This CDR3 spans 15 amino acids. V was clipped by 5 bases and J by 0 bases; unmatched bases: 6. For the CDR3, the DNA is TGTGCCAGCAGTGGCAGACAGGGAACTAACTATGGCTACACCTTC. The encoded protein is CASSGRQGTNYGYTF.